Listed here are 6 T cell receptor beta chains from one sample, sequenced in a study of HIV-infected patients and healthy controls. cDNA was made from approximately 0.55 ug RNA using alpha and beta constant primers. Separate chain-specific third strand synthesis with multiplexing indices produced the alpha and beta libraries. TCRdb analysed the 5' RACE reads with MiXCR anew, one entry per CDR3 protein. The sample contains under 6,000 distinct CDR3 sequences, around 9.5% of which appear only once. Follow-up blood was drawn about 14 weeks, roughly three months, after antiretroviral therapy began. No cell fractionation was done, so the repertoire covers all unsorted peripheral blood T cells. This specimen was blood, taken during antiretroviral therapy. Every receptor here comes from an adult with HIV infection.

The chain has TRBV7-2 and TRBJ2-7, with D possibly being TRBD2 (6 bases). The germline V gene encodes CDR1 SGHTA and CDR2 FQGNSA. V was pared by 5 bases and J by 3 bases, with 11 bases between. CDR3 size: 13 residues. CDR3 protein: CASSHGTDYEQYF. The CDR3 nucleotides are TGTGCCAGCAGCCACGGGACTGACTACGAGCAGTACTTC.

By share, this clonotype ranks as medium-sized. This rearrangement joins TRBV29-1 to TRBJ1-1; D unclear. Trimming removed 1 base from V and 4 bases from J, with 13 bases in between. There are 14 residues in the CDR3. Germline CDR1 reads SQVTM; CDR2 reads ANQGSEA. The CDR3 DNA is TGCAGCGTTGAAGCTGGGAGAAGAGGCACTGAAGCTTTCTTT. This sequence encodes CSVEAGRRGTEAFF.

This clonotype is medium-sized. The chain carries TRBV5-5 and TRBJ2-5, with D perhaps being TRBD1 or TRBD2 (5 bases each). Germline V gene sequence: CDR1 SGHKS, CDR2 YYEKEE (reference sequence). The CDR3 totals 14 residues. V was trimmed by 3 bases and J by 5 bases, leaving 14 bases between them. CDR3 in DNA: TGTGCCAGCAGCTCCGGGACGAGTAGCGAGACCCAGTACTTC. This gives the protein CASSSGTSSETQYF.

In this sample, this clonotype is medium-sized. V gene TRBV28 combines with J gene TRBJ1-1; D is undetermined. Between the trimmed V and J ends, which lost 10 bases and 11 bases, there was a span of 14 bases. The CDR3 runs to 10 residues. The germline V gene encodes CDR1 MDHEN and CDR2 SYDVKM. CDR3 loop: CATDVSKAFF. In nucleotides, the CDR3 is TGTGCCACCGACGTATCAAAGGCTTTCTTT.

Judged by abundance, this clonotype is medium-sized (0.01 to 0.1%). V usage is TRBV28 and J usage is TRBJ1-1; D call uncertain. The CDR3 covers 17 residues. The germline V and J ends were trimmed by 7 bases and 0 bases, with 21 bases remaining between them. Germline CDR1 reads MDHEN; CDR2 reads SYDVKM. DNA for the CDR3: TGTGCCAGCACCACTTTCTACGAGGGAAATTTGAACACTGAAGCTTTCTTT. This gives the protein CASTTFYEGNLNTEAFF.

This clonotype was counted ten times or more. This chain's CDR3 is CASTKWGPGANVLTF. The CDR3 DNA sequence: TGTGCCAGCACCAAGTGGGGGCCTGGGGCCAACGTCCTGACTTTC. The chain employs TRBV12-3 or TRBV12-4 and TRBJ2-6, with a possible D match to TRBD1 (6 bases). CDR3 length: 15 amino acids. V dropped 7 bases and J dropped 2 bases, with 12 bases sitting between them.